This T cell receptor beta chain was captured in a study of shared clonotypes between healthy human individuals. On the study more broadly: The study used three CD4 naive, three CD4 memory, two CD8 naive and one CD8 memory plate per donor.

The CDR3 runs 16 residues. CDR1 LGHNT and CDR2 FRNRAP come from the germline V gene. V dropped 5 bases and J dropped 8; count of bases not matched to a gene: 13. Generated by immunoSEQ multiplex PCR, the TCRdb table keeps only in-frame clones and is missing some. The sample lists approximately 350,000 clones; about 96% were seen once. The TCR comes from a man aged 25-40 years in good health. The chain uses TRBV12-5 and TRBJ2-1, with 9 bases matching TRBD2. Sample: memory CD8+ T cells sorted from blood. As for subset: CD45RO+ cells pooled with CCR7-negative TemRA cells. CDR3 in amino acids: CASGPAAGGPLYEQFF. DNA for the CDR3: TGTGCTAGTGGTCCGGCGGCGGGAGGGCCTCTGTATGAGCAGTTCTTC.